This passage covers 10 T cell receptor beta chains from one sample sequenced in a study of T-cell reconstitution after alpha-beta-depleted transplantation in children. Researchers prepared the TCRbeta library using unique molecular identifiers, the study reports. TCRdb recomputed calls from the PCR reads with MiXCR, one row per CDR3 protein. The sample has roughly 220,000 distinct CDR3 sequences, 9.7% seen once. Material: PBMCs from the stem cell graft donor, obtained from the stem cell graft. Receptor source: a human donor who donated a stem cell graft to a child with SCID.

In this sample, this clonotype turned up many times. The genes are TRBV27 and TRBJ2-7, with D uncertain. The germline V and J ends were trimmed by 0 bases and 3 bases, with 15 bases remaining between them. The CDR3 is 16 amino acids. Germline V CDR1 and CDR2: MNHEY, SMNVEV (reference sequence). The CDR3 DNA reads as TGTGCCAGCAGTTTATCCGGGCGGCCGGCAAACTACGAGCAGTACTTC. This encodes CASSLSGRPANYEQYF.

This clonotype was found many times. The chain has TRBV5-1 and TRBJ1-1; TRBD1 might be the D (5 bases). This CDR3 has 15 amino acids. Germline CDR1 is SGHRS and CDR2 is YFSETQ. The V end was cut by 7 bases, the J end by 3 bases, with 19 bases between. The CDR3 reads CASRVRWGMDTEAFF. CDR3 nucleotides: TGCGCCAGCCGCGTCCGTTGGGGGATGGACACTGAAGCTTTCTTT.

The sample holds many counts of this clonotype. The rearrangement links TRBV29-1 to TRBJ2-2; D gene unclear. Germline V gives CDR1 SQVTM, CDR2 ANQGSEA. CDR3 length: 13 amino acids. Deletions cut 4 bases from V and 2 bases from J, with 8 bases between. The CDR3 coding sequence is TGCAGCGTTGCCAGGTCTAACACCGGGGAGCTGTTTTTT. It specifies CSVARSNTGELFF.

The J gene is TRBJ1-1, the V gene TRBV3-1; D ambiguous. This CDR3 contains 16 residues. V lost 0 bases to trimming and J lost 1 base, with 12 bases between them. The germline CDR1 and CDR2 sequences are LGHDT and YNNKEL (reference sequence). The CDR3 bases are TGTGCCAGCAGCCAAGATTTGCGGACGGAGAACACTGAAGCTTTCTTT. As protein: CASSQDLRTENTEAFF.

This clonotype was observed many times. V gene TRBV5-5 combines with J gene TRBJ2-7; 10 bases are a match to TRBD1. The CDR3 spans 16 residues. CDR1 SGHKS and CDR2 YYEKEE come from the germline V gene (reference sequence). The ends lost 6 bases at V and 3 bases at J; junction bases unmatched: 12. The CDR3 spells CASNWDWDRGNYEQYF. CDR3 DNA sequence: TGTGCCAGCAACTGGGACTGGGACAGGGGAAACTACGAGCAGTACTTC.

There are many counts of this clonotype. This sequence joins TRBV9 and TRBJ1-3; possible D gene TRBD1, 5 bases. Trimming took off 2 bases at V and 1 base at J, with 10 bases between the two ends. This CDR3 is built from 15 residues. Germline lookup yields CDR1 SGDLS and CDR2 YYNGEE. For the CDR3, the DNA is TGTGCCAGCAGCGTGAATTGGGGGTCTGGAAACACCATATATTTT. It encodes CASSVNWGSGNTIYF.

This clonotype was recorded at least ten times. The rearrangement links TRBV29-1 to TRBJ2-7, with 8 positions matching TRBD1. Germline CDR1 is SQVTM and CDR2 is ANQGSEA. The CDR3 spans 12 residues. J lost 5 bases, V lost 2 bases, and 2 bases had no gene match. This CDR3 is CSVETGGDEQYF. The CDR3 nucleotides are TGCAGCGTTGAAACAGGGGGAGACGAGCAGTACTTC.

Note on this clonotype: A read error may explain this, as a much larger clone is one base away. This chain uses TRBV5-1 with TRBJ2-5; D not certain. Between the trimmed V and J ends, which lost 4 bases and 7 bases, there was a span of 14 bases. From germline, CDR1 is SGHRS and CDR2 YFSETQ. This CDR3 contains 13 residues. The CDR3 sequence is CASSLFRMGTQYF. The CDR3 region has the DNA TGCGCCAGCAGCCTTTTCCGTATGGGGACCCAGTACTTC. Variable domain in full (rest from reference TRBV5-1 and TRBJ2-5): KAGVTQTPRYLIKTRGQQVTLSCSPISGHRSVSWYQQTPGQGLQFLFEYFSETQRNKGNFPGRFSGRQFSNSRSEMNVSTLELGDSALYLCASSLFRMGTQYFGPGTRLLVL.

This clonotype was seen ten or more times. J is TRBJ1-1 and V is TRBV12-3 or TRBV12-4; TRBD1 matches at 8 bases. The CDR3 runs to 14 residues. The V segment lost 6 bases and the J segment 2 bases; nucleotides outside the gene matches: 5. The CDR3 loop reads CASRGQVLNTEAFF. In DNA, the CDR3 is TGTGCCAGCAGGGGACAGGTTTTAAACACTGAAGCTTTCTTT.

V is TRBV3-1 and J is TRBJ2-7; D gene uncertain. The V gene lost 4 bases and the J gene lost 4 bases, with 11 bases spanning the gap. CDR1 and CDR2 (germline): LGHDT, YNNKEL (reference sequence). This CDR3 has 13 residues. CDR3 DNA sequence: TGTGCCAGCAGCCGCAGTCAAGTTTACGAGCAGTACTTC. This translates into CASSRSQVYEQYF.